This T cell receptor (beta chain) was retrieved from a study of CD8+CD57+ T cells in acquired aplastic anemia. Findings and caveats of the study: Both patients and controls carried the same twenty-nine CD8+ CDR3 sequences.

Genomic DNA was employed as the template in profiling TCR beta VDJ and CDR3. TCRdb reanalysed the reads using MiXCR and keeps one entry per CDR3 protein. The table records under 350,000 distinct CDR3 sequences, under 65% of them present only once. Remarks on this clonotype: Antigen: not known.

Sequenced patients had shown CD8+CD57+ cell expansion by flow cytometry. Trimming pared 4 bases from V and 2 bases from J, leaving 12 bases between. This CDR3 has 13 amino acids. The germline CDR1 and CDR2 sequences are DFQATT and SNEGSKA (reference sequence). The genes are TRBV20-1 and TRBJ2-7, with a possible D match to TRBD1 (5 bases). This TCR derives from a human donor with aplastic anemia. Material: sorted CD4+, CD8+, or CD8+CD57+ T cells (not recorded which) from PBMCs. CDR3 DNA sequence: TGCAGTGCTACCAGACAGCTACCCTACGAGCAGTACTTC. Protein: CSATRQLPYEQYF.